These 32 T cell receptor beta chains were sequenced from one sample in a study of T-cell reconstitution after alpha-beta-depleted transplantation in children. For TCRbeta, the library was prepared with unique molecular identifiers. One entry per CDR3 protein results from TCRdb running MiXCR on the PCR reads. The sample consists of around 78,000 distinct CDR3 sequences, about 6.7% of them appearing once. The sequencing used PBMCs from the stem cell graft donor, collected from the stem cell graft. These receptor sequences come from a human donor who donated a stem cell graft to a child with acute lymphoblastic leukemia.

V gene TRBV19 combines with J gene TRBJ2-1; 10 nucleotides line up with TRBD1. CDR1 is LNHDA and CDR2 is SQIVND in the germline V gene (reference sequence). The V gene end was trimmed by 3 bases and the J gene end by 2 bases; junction bases not matched to a gene: 7. This CDR3 spans 17 amino acids. CDR3 DNA: TGTGCCAGTAGTATTTGGGGGACAGGGGACACCTACAATGAGCAGTTCTTC. Its translation: CASSIWGTGDTYNEQFF.

This clonotype was seen ten or more times. The chain uses TRBV6-5 and TRBJ1-5; D call uncertain. Germline V gene sequence: CDR1 MNHEY, CDR2 SVGAGI. CDR3 size: 12 residues. The V end was cut by 5 bases, the J end by 4 bases, with 6 bases between. This CDR3 is CASSTGNQPQHF. The CDR3 DNA reads as TGTGCCAGCAGTACTGGAAATCAGCCCCAGCATTTT.

This clonotype was seen many times. The V gene is TRBV5-1, the J gene TRBJ2-7, with 7 positions matching TRBD1. This CDR3 has 14 amino acids. In germline, CDR1 is SGHRS, CDR2 YFSETQ. Germline trimming cut 0 bases from V and 2 bases from J; bases unmatched to any gene: 2. The CDR3 DNA sequence: TGCGCCAGCAGCTTGGACAGGGGCCCCTACGAGCAGTACTTC. Translation gives CASSLDRGPYEQYF.

This clonotype was counted at least ten times. V is TRBV4-1 and J is TRBJ1-2; D is ambiguous. Trimming took off 8 bases at V and 4 bases at J, with 14 bases between the two ends. From germline, CDR1 is MGHRA and CDR2 YSYEKL. The CDR3 runs to 13 residues. DNA for the CDR3: TGCGCCAGCGGCCGACCGGGCGTCTATGGCTACACCTTC. Translation: CASGRPGVYGYTF.

This clonotype was counted at least ten times. The V and J genes are TRBV6-2 or TRBV6-3 and TRBJ2-1, with 11 bases aligning to TRBD1. There are 15 residues in the CDR3. Germline V gene sequence: CDR1 MNHEY, CDR2 SVGEGT. Germline trimming cut 4 bases from V and 8 bases from J; bases unmatched to any gene: 7. The DNA of the CDR3 is TGTGCCAGCAGTTTTACCGGGACAGGGGGACATGAGCAGTTCTTC. Encoded protein: CASSFTGTGGHEQFF.

This clonotype was seen repeatedly, ten times or more. The genes are TRBV6-2 or TRBV6-3 and TRBJ2-5, with TRBD1 matching over 9 bases. Germline trimming cut 5 bases from V and 3 bases from J; bases unmatched to any gene: 7. CDR1 MNHEY and CDR2 SVGEGT come from the germline V gene. CDR3 size: 15 residues. This chain's CDR3 is CASSRRTGVKETQYF. The CDR3 DNA sequence: TGTGCCAGCAGTCGTCGGACAGGGGTAAAAGAGACCCAGTACTTC.

This clonotype was detected many times. J is TRBJ1-5 and V is TRBV28, with D possibly being TRBD1 (5 bases). This CDR3 has 15 residues. Germline CDR1 and CDR2: MDHEN and SYDVKM. Trimming took off 6 bases at V and 5 bases at J, with 17 bases between the two ends. The CDR3 region is CASREGRTAYQPQHF. The CDR3, as DNA: TGTGCCAGCAGGGAGGGGAGAACCGCTTATCAGCCCCAGCATTTT.

This clonotype was detected many times. CDR3 DNA: TGCGCCAGCAGCAATGGGGCTATTAATCAGCCCCAGCATTTT. It is translated as CASSNGAINQPQHF. V is TRBV4-1 and J is TRBJ1-5, with D possibly TRBD1 on 5 matching bases. Germline V gene data show CDR1 as MGHRA and CDR2 as YSYEKL. V gave up 5 bases and J gave up 4 bases, with 12 bases separating them. The CDR3 is made up of 14 amino acids.

This clonotype has ten or more counts. The chain has TRBV28 and TRBJ2-1; D is perhaps TRBD1 or TRBD2 (5 bases each). This CDR3 has 17 amino acids. Germline CDR1 is MDHEN and CDR2 is SYDVKM. Trimming took 3 bases from V and 4 from J, leaving 19 bases between them. CDR3 nucleotide sequence: TGTGCCAGCAGTTTTCTGACTACCCCGGGACCATACAATGAGCAGTTCTTC. It encodes CASSFLTTPGPYNEQFF.

This clonotype occurred many times. This chain connects TRBV2 to TRBJ2-2; the match to TRBD1 covers 9 bases. The CDR3 totals 15 residues. V gave up 5 bases and J gave up 3 bases; unmatched junction bases: 4. CDR1 is SNHLY, CDR2 FYNNEI, per germline. As DNA, the CDR3 is TGTGCCAGCAGTTGGACAGGGGAACACACCGGGGAGCTGTTTTTT. Its translation is CASSWTGEHTGELFF. The whole variable domain, remainder taken from reference TRBV2 and TRBJ2-2, is EPEVTQTPSHQVTQMGQEVILRCVPISNHLYFYWYRQILGQKVEFLVSFYNNEISEKSEIFDDQFSVERPDGSNFTLKIRSTKLEDSAMYFCASSWTGEHTGELFFGEGSRLTVL.

At least ten counts were recorded for this clonotype. V gene TRBV6-2 or TRBV6-3 combines with J gene TRBJ1-5; 7 bases line up with TRBD1. Germline V lookup: CDR1 MNHEY, CDR2 SVGEGT. The junction had 3 bases not matched to a gene; V was cut back by 1 base and J by 0 bases. The length of the CDR3 is 16 residues. DNA for the CDR3: TGTGCCAGCAGTTACTTAACAGGGGATAGCAATCAGCCCCAGCATTTT. Encoded protein: CASSYLTGDSNQPQHF.

The V gene is TRBV25-1, the J gene TRBJ1-3; D not certain. The CDR3 contains 14 residues. CDR1 MGHDK and CDR2 SYGVNS come from the germline V gene. V was shortened by 3 bases and J by 4 bases, with 10 bases between the two germline ends. CDR3 nucleotide sequence: TGTGCCAGCAGTGATCGGCGGTGGGGAAACACCATATATTTT. It is translated as CASSDRRWGNTIYF. The whole variable domain, filled in from reference TRBV25-1 and TRBJ1-3, reads EADIYQTPRYLVIGTGKKITLECSQTMGHDKMYWYQQDPGMELHLIHYSYGVNSTEKGDLSSESTVSRIRTEHFPLTLESARPSHTSQYLCASSDRRWGNTIYFGEGSWLTVV.

This chain uses TRBV2 with TRBJ2-2; D perhaps matches TRBD2 (5 bases). V lost 4 bases to trimming and J lost 7 bases, with 13 bases between them. The CDR3 is 14 amino acids. CDR1 is SNHLY, CDR2 FYNNEI, per germline. CDR3 nucleotides: TGTGCCAGCAGTGGAATGGGAGTGGACGGGGAGCTGTTTTTT. Its translation: CASSGMGVDGELFF.

This clonotype was detected ten times or more. J is TRBJ2-5 and V is TRBV20-1, with TRBD2 matching over 8 bases. Per the germline V gene, CDR1 is DFQATT and CDR2 is SNEGSKA (reference sequence). V lost 0 bases and J lost 5; bases outside the gene matches: 8. The CDR3 is 15 amino acids. The CDR3 loop reads CSAREGAGVSETQYF. CDR3 in DNA: TGCAGTGCTAGAGAGGGAGCGGGGGTTTCTGAGACCCAGTACTTC.

There are many counts of this clonotype. The chain has TRBV29-1 and TRBJ1-4; D is ambiguous. From germline, CDR1 is SQVTM and CDR2 ANQGSEA. Trimming cost V 2 bases and J 5 bases, with 9 bases left between them. This CDR3 has 13 amino acids. The CDR3 sequence is CSVEWRENEKLFF. CDR3 DNA: TGCAGCGTTGAATGGCGGGAAAATGAAAAACTGTTTTTT.

This clonotype was found many times. The chain employs TRBV20-1 and TRBJ2-1; TRBD1 agrees at 8 bases. Germline V gene data show CDR1 as DFQATT and CDR2 as SNEGSKA (reference sequence). V shed 0 bases, J shed 7 bases, and the junction held 5 bases outside the gene matches. This CDR3 comprises 14 residues. The CDR3 sequence is CSARETGQGNEQFF. The CDR3 DNA follows: TGCAGTGCTAGAGAAACCGGACAGGGTAATGAGCAGTTCTTC.

The sample holds a few counts of this clonotype. The chain joins TRBV7-9 to TRBJ2-5; D might be TRBD2 (5 bases). In germline, CDR1 is SEHNR, CDR2 FQNEAQ (reference sequence). The length of the CDR3 is 14 residues. V was pared by 6 bases and J by 4 bases, with 15 bases between. In DNA form, the CDR3 reads TGTGCCAGCAGTTTACTAGTATGGGGAGAGACCCAGTACTTC. Translation: CASSLLVWGETQYF.

This clonotype was observed many times. The chain has TRBV5-1 and TRBJ1-4, with a weak D call TRBD1 (5 bases). V lost 4 bases, J lost 4 bases, and 17 bases lay in between. Germline loops: CDR1 SGHRS, CDR2 YFSETQ. The CDR3 is 16 residues long. The CDR3 region is CASSPASGGGNEKLFF. The CDR3 DNA sequence: TGCGCCAGCAGCCCCGCGAGTGGGGGTGGTAATGAAAAACTGTTTTTT.

This clonotype occurred many times. The chain couples TRBV24-1 to TRBJ2-3; no clear D gene. The CDR3 extends over 13 amino acids. V shed 4 bases and J shed 2 bases, with 6 bases lying between them. Germline V gene lookup returns CDR1 KGHDR and CDR2 SFDVKD. The CDR3 DNA sequence: TGTGCCACCAGTGACCTTTACACAGATACGCAGTATTTT. This sequence encodes CATSDLYTDTQYF.

This clonotype was detected ten times or more. The chain employs TRBV9 and TRBJ1-6; TRBD1 might be the D (5 bases). This CDR3 has 12 amino acids. The germline V gene encodes CDR1 SGDLS and CDR2 YYNGEE. V was pared by 3 bases and J by 10 bases, with 8 bases between. This chain's CDR3 is CASSAGDSPLHF. In DNA form, the CDR3 reads TGTGCCAGCAGCGCCGGGGACTCACCCCTCCACTTT.

This clonotype was observed at least ten times. The rearrangement links TRBV20-1 to TRBJ1-1; 7 bases are shared with TRBD1. Germline CDR1 reads DFQATT; CDR2 reads SNEGSKA (reference sequence). Germline trimming cut 1 base from V and 4 bases from J; bases unmatched to any gene: 6. The length of the CDR3 is 14 residues. The CDR3 nucleotides are TGCAGTGCTAGAGTTCCCGACAGGGCCACTGAAGCTTTCTTT. Translating it yields CSARVPDRATEAFF.

This rearrangement joins TRBV20-1 to TRBJ2-7, with D perhaps being TRBD1 or TRBD2 (5 bases each). The CDR3 totals 14 residues. Germline V gene data show CDR1 as DFQATT and CDR2 as SNEGSKA (reference sequence). Trimming stripped 5 bases from V and 2 bases from J, with 16 bases between. Here the CDR3 DNA reads TGCAGTGCTGAGAGGCCGGGGCTGGCCTACGAGCAGTACTTC. This sequence encodes CSAERPGLAYEQYF.

In its sample, this clonotype is medium-sized. V gene TRBV27 combines with J gene TRBJ2-1; D call uncertain. Trimming took 7 bases from V and 0 from J, leaving 16 bases between them. This CDR3 comprises 16 residues. CDR1 is MNHEY and CDR2 is SMNVEV in the germline V gene (reference sequence). In nucleotides, the CDR3 is TGTGCCAGCACCTCCAAGGCGGAAAGCTCCTACAATGAGCAGTTCTTC. Protein: CASTSKAESSYNEQFF.

The chain links TRBV18 to TRBJ1-5, with D uncertain. Germline-derived CDR1 and CDR2 are KGHSH and LQKENI. Trimming stripped 2 bases from V and 0 bases from J, with 5 bases between. The CDR3 sequence is 14 residues long. The CDR3 region has the DNA TGTGCCAGCTCACCAACAGATAGCAATCAGCCCCAGCATTTT. This codes for CASSPTDSNQPQHF.

This clonotype was seen many times. The J gene is TRBJ2-7, the V gene TRBV2; 9 nucleotides line up with TRBD1. The CDR3 is made up of 13 amino acids. Germline CDR1 is SNHLY and CDR2 is FYNNEI. J gave up 6 bases and V 6 bases, and 6 bases lay outside the gene matches. The CDR3 nucleotides read TGTGCCAGCAGCTATTTGACAGGGGGCGAGCAGTACTTC. Its translation: CASSYLTGGEQYF.

There are many counts of this clonotype. CDR3 bases: TGTGCCAGCAGTGCCCTCTTGGAAAAACTGTTTTTT. As protein: CASSALLEKLFF. The chain couples TRBV28 to TRBJ1-4; unclear D gene. V lost 5 bases to trimming and J lost 8 bases, with 9 bases between them. CDR1 MDHEN and CDR2 SYDVKM come from the germline V gene. The CDR3 length is 12 residues.

This clonotype was recorded at least ten times. This chain connects TRBV11-1 to TRBJ1-1; D unresolved. The V gene's germline CDR1 is SGHAT and CDR2 FQDESV (reference sequence). V lost 2 bases to trimming and J lost 7 bases, with 5 bases between them. This CDR3 has 11 amino acids. The CDR3 protein is CASSLIHEAFF. CDR3 nucleotides: TGTGCCAGCAGCTTAATTCATGAAGCTTTCTTT.

This clonotype was seen only a few times. The chain is built from TRBV18 and TRBJ1-4, with 7 bases fitting TRBD1. CDR1 and CDR2 from the germline V gene are KGHSH and LQKENI. The CDR3 spans 15 residues. Losses at the gene ends were 3 bases for V and 6 bases for J; bases not matched to a gene: 7. The CDR3 loop reads CASSPAPGTDEKLFF. The CDR3 region has the DNA TGTGCCAGCTCACCTGCCCCAGGGACAGATGAAAAACTGTTTTTT.

At least ten counts were recorded for this clonotype. The rearrangement uses TRBV28 and TRBJ2-2; 7 bases align to TRBD2. This CDR3 region has 15 residues. In germline, CDR1 is MDHEN, CDR2 SYDVKM. The V segment lost 8 bases and the J segment 6 bases; nucleotides outside the gene matches: 12. This CDR3 reads CASGRLAGVAGELFF. CDR3 sequence (DNA): TGTGCCAGCGGGCGACTTGCGGGAGTGGCCGGGGAGCTGTTTTTT.

This clonotype appeared many times. V gene TRBV7-2 combines with J gene TRBJ2-5, with TRBD2 identical over 11 bases. V lost 9 bases and J lost 5; bases outside the gene matches: 11. Germline V lookup: CDR1 SGHTA, CDR2 FQGNSA. The CDR3 length is 15 residues. CDR3 sequence (DNA): TGTGCCAGTTCTAGCGGGGGGCCCCTGGGGGAGACCCAGTACTTC. This sequence encodes CASSSGGPLGETQYF. Drawing the rest from reference TRBV7-2 and TRBJ2-5, the complete variable domain is GAGVSQSPSNKVTEKGKDVELRCDPISGHTALYWYRQSLGQGLEFLIYFQGNSAPDKSGLPSDRFSAERTGGSVSTLTIQRTQQEDSAVYLCASSSGGPLGETQYFGPGTRLLVL.

This clonotype came up many times. The chain links TRBV4-1 to TRBJ2-4; D tentatively fits TRBD1 or TRBD2 (5 bases each). This CDR3 has 14 residues. Germline CDR1 and CDR2: MGHRA and YSYEKL. V was shortened by 0 bases and J by 5 bases, with 8 bases between the two germline ends. The CDR3 loop reads CASSQEGVENIQYF. CDR3 sequence (DNA): TGCGCCAGCAGCCAAGAGGGGGTCGAAAACATTCAGTACTTC.

This clonotype came up many times. The V call is TRBV5-1, the J call TRBJ2-1; 9 nucleotides agree with TRBD1. This CDR3 comprises 16 residues. Germline lookup yields CDR1 SGHRS and CDR2 YFSETQ. J lost 7 bases, V lost 5 bases, and 13 bases had no gene match. The CDR3 DNA follows: TGCGCCAGCAGACCCCCCGGGACAGGGACTTCGAATGAGCAGTTCTTC. Its protein is CASRPPGTGTSNEQFF.